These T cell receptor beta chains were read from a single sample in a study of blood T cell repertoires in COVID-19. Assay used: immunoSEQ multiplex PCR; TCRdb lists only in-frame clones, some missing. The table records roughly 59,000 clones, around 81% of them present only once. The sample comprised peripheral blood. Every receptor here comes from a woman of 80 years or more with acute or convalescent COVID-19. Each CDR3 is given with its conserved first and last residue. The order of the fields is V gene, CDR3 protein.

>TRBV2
CASSHRDRFAEAFF
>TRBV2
CAIRGDYGYTF
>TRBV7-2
CASSPVAVNTEAFF
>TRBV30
CAWSRQGYTEAFF
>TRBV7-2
CASSLRTGIDEQFF
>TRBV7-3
CASSHNTGELFF
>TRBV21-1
CASSSSGGFSYEQYF
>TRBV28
CASTGVQETQYF
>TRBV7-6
CASSLATASGSRNEQFF
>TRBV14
CASSRDTTNSPLHF
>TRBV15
CATSRGTISETQYF
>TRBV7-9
CASSQQVMNTEAFF
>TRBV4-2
CASSQEGGGARNTQYF
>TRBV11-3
CASSFGQGYTGELFF
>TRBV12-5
CASGLDWSNYGYTF
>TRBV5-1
CASSPGQGKVTGELFF
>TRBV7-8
CASSPTGGAVDNEQFF
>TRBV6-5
CASQTGGMGETQYF
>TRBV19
CASSPWDFDGYTF
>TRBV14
CASSQVGTGGYEQYF
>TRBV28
CASSYRAGSSYEQYF
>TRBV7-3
CASSYTGTGDDGYTF
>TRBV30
CAWSESGGLSQYF
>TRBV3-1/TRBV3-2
CASSQTAGVEQYF
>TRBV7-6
CASSLELFLNTEAFF
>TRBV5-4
CASSLGSGAVTDTQYF
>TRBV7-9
CASSGTGTGIWEQYF
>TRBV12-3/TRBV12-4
CASSLPDSLELFF
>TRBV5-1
CASSRTGTEKNIQYF
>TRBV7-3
CASSYTSGANNEQFF
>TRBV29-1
CSVEGAARTEAFF
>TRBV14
CASSQESGVSAKNIQYF
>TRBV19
CASSGIRGAEAFF
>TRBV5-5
CASSLVTSGEQYF
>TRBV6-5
CASTPGRGRVYGYTF
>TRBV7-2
CASSSQRGGYEQYF
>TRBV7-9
CASSLPGIIDEQFF
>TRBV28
CATTHTIESNQPQHF
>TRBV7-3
CASSYETSGGAYEQFF
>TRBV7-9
CASSNPGQSYEQYF
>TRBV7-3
CASSLTGRTGPGEQYF
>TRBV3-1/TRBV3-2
CASSRDPGDEQFF